The clone carrying this T cell receptor beta chain occurred once. Authors' data handling: Estimated nucleated cell counts came from reference gene primer amplification. Clones were sequenced by immunoSEQ multiplex PCR, and TCRdb holds only the in-frame ones, with some missing. For V, J and clone size, that table is used; D and trimming come from the DNA. The sample comprises roughly 330,000 clones, about nine tenths of which are singletons, and about 10% rests with the top ten. The sample belongs to a study of blood T cell repertoires in COVID-19. Study in general: Material from acute and convalescent COVID-19 was sourced from the United States, Italy and Spain.

V lost 0 bases, J lost 10 bases, and 12 bases lay in between. Germline V gene data show CDR1 as MNHEY and CDR2 as SVGAGI. The CDR3 length is 14 residues. The sample comprised PBMCs or T cells enriched from blood (not recorded which). V gene TRBV6-5 combines with J gene TRBJ1-4; tentative D call: TRBD1 (5 bases). The sequence came from a woman between 18 and 30 years old who had recovered from COVID-19. The CDR3 is CASSYSAGPLKLFF. The CDR3 DNA reads as TGTGCCAGCAGTTACTCGGCGGGACCCCTAAAACTGTTTTTT.